These 24 T cell receptor beta chains came from one sample sequenced in a study of PD-1 blockade in classical Hodgkin lymphoma. Clones were read by immunoSEQ multiplex PCR, and TCRdb kept only the in-frame ones, dropping some. Here the sample spans about 32,000 clones, 92% being singletons. Regarding time point: cycle 4 day 1 (C4D1), after less than 7 weeks of nivolumab. Every patient had relapsed following autologous stem cell transplantation, and cohorts differed in brentuximab vedotin exposure. Purification of CD4+ T cells from thawed PBMCs was performed via magnetic negative selection. The sample in question was CD4+ T cells from blood, obtained before the fourth cycle of nivolumab. These receptors all stem from a human donor with classical Hodgkin lymphoma.

This chain links TRBV1 with TRBJ1-1; the tabulated D call, TRBD1, remains unverified against the DNA. TRBV1 is annotated as a pseudogene. CDR3 length equals 20 residues. As DNA, the CDR3 is TGCACCAGCAGCCAGTTCACCGGGACAGGGGGCAAGATCGGGAACACTGAAGCTTTCTTT. Residues: CTSSQFTGTGGKIGNTEAFF.

The chain carries TRBV6-5 and TRBJ1-1; no reliable D call. This CDR3 is 12 amino acids long. V was clipped by 2 bases and J by 10 bases, with 11 bases between them. Per germline, CDR1 MNHEY and CDR2 SVGAGI. CDR3 sequence reads: CASSYGESGAFF. The DNA of the CDR3 is TGTGCCAGCAGTTACGGGGAATCGGGAGCTTTCTTT.

This clone was seen a few times. The CDR3, as DNA: TGTGCCAGCAGCAAGAGGACGGCGGCTGAAGCTTTCTTT. The encoded protein is CASSKRTAAEAFF. V gene TRBV21-1 combines with J gene TRBJ1-1. TRBV21-1 is shown as a pseudogene. CDR3 length: 13 residues.

The V call is TRBV6-5, the J call TRBJ2-1; the D gene is possibly TRBD2 (7 bases). This CDR3 has 16 residues. V was trimmed by 0 bases and J by 2 bases, leaving 11 bases between them. CDR1 MNHEY and CDR2 SVGAGI come from the germline V gene. CDR3 region: CASSYSRGRAYNEQFF. The CDR3 region has the DNA TGTGCCAGCAGTTACTCGAGGGGGAGGGCCTACAATGAGCAGTTCTTC.

This clone was observed a handful of times. The chain links TRBV5-1 to TRBJ2-7; 12 bases match TRBD2. Germline lookup yields CDR1 SGHRS and CDR2 YFSETQ. The trim removed 2 bases at V and 7 bases at J, leaving 16 bases unmatched. The CDR3 is 18 amino acids. CDR3 region: CASSLRLAGESFRREQYF. CDR3 sequence (DNA): TGCGCCAGCAGCTTAAGACTAGCGGGAGAATCCTTTCGTCGGGAGCAGTACTTC.

The gene calls are TRBV7-6 and TRBJ2-5; D gene ambiguous. Germline CDR1 and CDR2: SGHVS and FNYEAQ. The length of the CDR3 is 14 residues. V lost 1 base to trimming and J lost 1 base, with 7 bases between them. The CDR3 sequence is CASSLGQIQETQYF. CDR3 coding DNA: TGTGCCAGCAGCTTAGGGCAGATCCAAGAGACCCAGTACTTC.

This rearrangement joins TRBV5-1 to TRBJ1-1; D uncertain. The germline V and J ends were trimmed by 5 bases and 1 base, with 15 bases remaining between them. Germline loops: CDR1 SGHRS, CDR2 YFSETQ. There are 15 residues in the CDR3. The CDR3 protein is CASRPGSAPNTEAFF. In nucleotides, the CDR3 is TGCGCCAGCAGGCCCGGCTCGGCTCCGAACACTGAAGCTTTCTTT.

J is TRBJ2-4 and V is TRBV30; 7 bases are shared with TRBD1. CDR1 GTSNPN and CDR2 SVGIG come from the germline V gene (reference sequence). The CDR3 spans 15 residues. The junction had 6 bases not matched to a gene; V was cut back by 3 bases and J by 1 base. The CDR3 DNA reads as TGTGCCTGGAGAGACAGGGATCCGGCCAAAAACATTCAGTACTTC. As protein: CAWRDRDPAKNIQYF.

This sequence joins TRBV20-1 and TRBJ1-3; D unclear. The germline V gene encodes CDR1 DFQATT and CDR2 SNEGSKA (reference sequence). This CDR3 is 11 amino acids long. Trimming took 5 bases from V and 4 from J, leaving 6 bases between them. This CDR3 is CSAYSGNTIYF. DNA for the CDR3: TGCAGTGCTTACAGCGGAAACACCATATATTTT.

The CDR3 is CATSVAGGPYEQYF. The DNA of the CDR3 is TGTGCCACCAGCGTGGCAGGGGGACCCTACGAGCAGTACTTC. The chain employs TRBV15 and TRBJ2-7; 7 bases match TRBD1. The CDR3 contains 14 residues. The trim removed 5 bases at V and 2 bases at J, leaving 6 bases unmatched. The germline V gene encodes CDR1 LNHNV and CDR2 YYDKDF (reference sequence).

The chain employs TRBV30 and TRBJ1-2, with 10 bases identical to TRBD1. After removal of 2 bases from V and 4 bases from J, the junction contained 7 bases not matched to a gene. CDR1 is GTSNPN and CDR2 is SVGIG in the germline V gene (reference sequence). The CDR3 sequence is 15 residues long. The CDR3 nucleotides read TGTGCCTGGAGTCCCGACAGGGGGCCTTTCTATGGCTACACCTTC. This gives the protein CAWSPDRGPFYGYTF.

V is TRBV5-6 and J is TRBJ1-4; the D is unclear. Germline-derived CDR1 and CDR2 are SGHDT and YYEEEE. Trimming shortened V by 0 bases and J by 0 bases, and 6 bases separated the two germline ends. CDR3 size: 15 residues. The CDR3 sequence is CASSLDETTNEKLFF. As DNA, the CDR3 is TGTGCCAGCAGCTTGGATGAGACAACTAATGAAAAACTGTTTTTT. Filled out from reference TRBV5-6 and TRBJ1-4, the complete variable domain reads DAGVTQSPTHLIKTRGQQVTLRCSPKSGHDTVSWYQQALGQGPQFIFQYYEEEERQRGNFPDRFSGHQFPNYSSELNVNALLLGDSALYLCASSLDETTNEKLFFGSGTQLSVL.

The chain uses TRBV18 and TRBJ2-7; TRBD1 agrees at 10 bases. The germline V gene encodes CDR1 KGHSH and CDR2 LQKENI. Trimming at V came to 5 bases and at J to 0 bases, leaving 7 bases not matched to a gene. The CDR3 spans 16 residues. The CDR3 sequence: CASSGTGAPSSYEQYF. In DNA form, the CDR3 reads TGTGCCAGCTCAGGGACAGGGGCGCCCAGCTCCTACGAGCAGTACTTC.

V is TRBV18 and J is TRBJ1-2; D perhaps matches TRBD1 (6 bases). CDR3 size: 18 residues. Per germline, CDR1 KGHSH and CDR2 LQKENI. V lost 0 bases and J lost 3, with 20 bases in between. CDR3 region: CASSPPRSQGRKYYGYTF. Here the CDR3 DNA reads TGTGCCAGCTCACCACCCCGCTCACAGGGACGAAAATACTATGGCTACACCTTC.

The genes are TRBV27 and TRBJ2-1, with a weak D call TRBD2 (5 bases). CDR1 and CDR2 (germline): MNHEY, SMNVEV (reference sequence). The CDR3 runs to 11 residues. The germline V and J ends were trimmed by 8 bases and 7 bases, with 9 bases remaining between them. The CDR3 coding sequence is TGTGCCAGCCATGGCGGGAATGAGCAGTTCTTC. Encoded protein: CASHGGNEQFF.

The chain joins TRBV10-1 to TRBJ2-2; a weak D match, TRBD2 (5 bases). The germline CDR1 and CDR2 sequences are WNHNN and SYGVQD (reference sequence). Deletions cut 3 bases from V and 5 bases from J, with 7 bases between. This CDR3 has 13 amino acids. CDR3 DNA: TGCGCCAGCAGTGACGGGGTAACCGGGGAGCTGTTTTTT. Its protein is CASSDGVTGELFF.

This rearrangement joins TRBV5-5 to TRBJ1-5; D gene uncertain. The CDR3 loop spans 14 amino acids. CDR1 is SGHKS, CDR2 YYEKEE, per germline (reference sequence). V lost 2 bases and J 4 bases, leaving 10 bases between the germline ends. The CDR3 region has the DNA TGTGCCAGCAGCTTCCTAAGGGAGAATCAGCCCCAGCATTTT. It codes for CASSFLRENQPQHF.

In the case of this clone: A junction end diverges from the germline sequence, so it may reflect a read error. This chain links TRBV7-7 with TRBJ2-2, with a tentative D call TRBD2 (5 bases). Germline V lookup: CDR1 SSHAT, CDR2 FNYEAQ (reference sequence). The CDR3 contains 15 residues. The CDR3 DNA reads TGTGCTAGCAGCTTAGCGCTACCCGACACCGGGGAGCTGTTTTTT. It specifies CASSLALPDTGELFF.

The chain combines TRBV6-5 with TRBJ1-2; TRBD1 matches 7 bases. This CDR3 contains 14 residues. The J segment lost 8 bases and the V segment lost 5 bases, leaving 11 bases of the junction unmatched. Germline assignment: CDR1 MNHEY and CDR2 SVGAGI. CDR3 amino acids: CASSGGQAVFGYTF. CDR3 coding DNA: TGTGCCAGCAGTGGAGGACAGGCAGTGTTCGGCTACACCTTC.

This chain connects TRBV28 to TRBJ2-7, with TRBD1 matching over 10 bases. Germline CDR1 reads MDHEN; CDR2 reads SYDVKM. The V segment lost 2 bases and the J segment 4 bases; nucleotides outside the gene matches: 2. CDR3 length: 14 amino acids. The CDR3 sequence is CASSLRDRGYEQYF. CDR3 sequence (DNA): TGTGCCAGCAGTTTACGGGACAGGGGTTACGAGCAGTACTTC.

This chain joins TRBV5-1 and TRBJ2-1; D possibly corresponds to TRBD2 (5 bases). The germline V and J ends were trimmed by 0 bases and 4 bases, with 14 bases remaining between them. This CDR3 region has 16 residues. The germline V gene encodes CDR1 SGHRS and CDR2 YFSETQ. CDR3 protein: CASSLDVASSYNEQFF. The CDR3 bases are TGCGCCAGCAGCTTGGATGTAGCGTCTTCTTACAATGAGCAGTTCTTC.

V is TRBV27 and J is TRBJ2-1, with 11 bases aligning to TRBD2. The CDR3 covers 15 residues. V shed 6 bases, J shed 8 bases, and the junction held 9 bases outside the gene matches. Germline V gene lookup returns CDR1 MNHEY and CDR2 SMNVEV (reference sequence). In DNA, the CDR3 is TGTGCCAGCAGAGGTCGACTAGCGGGATTCTATGAGCAGTTCTTC. As protein: CASRGRLAGFYEQFF.

This chain uses TRBV7-3 with TRBJ2-1; the match to TRBD2 covers 7 bases. CDR1 is SGHTA and CDR2 is FQGTGA in the germline V gene. The CDR3 spans 16 residues. With V trimmed by 0 bases and J by 7 bases, 9 bases remained unmatched. The CDR3 bases are TGTGCCAGCAGCTTAACCCCTCTGGGGGGGGTGAATGAGCAGTTCTTC. Translation gives CASSLTPLGGVNEQFF. The full variable domain, with the rest looked up from reference TRBV7-3 and TRBJ2-1, is GAGVSQTPSNKVTEKGKYVELRCDPISGHTALYWYRQSLGQGPEFLIYFQGTGAADDSGLPNDRFFAVRPEGSVSTLKIQRTERGDSAVYLCASSLTPLGGVNEQFFGPGTRLTVL.

The V and J genes are TRBV15 and TRBJ2-7; D perhaps matches TRBD2 (6 bases). Germline V lookup: CDR1 LNHNV, CDR2 YYDKDF (reference sequence). The V end was cut by 6 bases, the J end by 3 bases, with 12 bases between. This CDR3 has 13 residues. The CDR3 DNA reads TGTGCCACCAGTCTACGGGGGTTCTACGAGCAGTACTTC. As protein: CATSLRGFYEQYF.